This T cell receptor beta chain was sequenced in a study of glioma-infiltrating T cells after dendritic cell vaccination. General study findings and limits: Few patients contributed both blood and tumor specimens. TCR clonality showed no direct relationship with survival.

Germline V lookup: CDR1 LNHDA, CDR2 SQIVND (reference sequence). The V and J ends lost 3 bases and 9 bases respectively, with 15 bases between them. This CDR3 contains 13 residues. Input was about 2 ug genomic DNA, or all available if less. Generated by immunoSEQ multiplex PCR, the TCRdb table keeps only in-frame clones and is missing some. Of 50,000 to 75,000 clones in the sample, 70% to 90% were seen once. The time point: after dendritic cell vaccination, including at tumor progression/relapse. The count of this clone is one. Its antigen remains unidentified. Sequencing used blood, obtained after dendritic cell vaccination. The origin of this receptor is a human donor with glioblastoma. The rearrangement links TRBV19 to TRBJ2-7; tentatively, D is TRBD2 (6 bases). DNA for the CDR3: TGTGCCAGTAGTATCTCACTAGCTCGGTGGCAGTACTTC. Amino acids: CASSISLARWQYF. The whole variable domain, filled in from reference TRBV19 and TRBJ2-7, reads DGGITQSPKYLFRKEGQNVTLSCEQNLNHDAMYWYRQDPGQGLRLIYYSQIVNDFQKGDIAEGYSVSREKKESFPLTVTSAQKNPTAFYLCASSISLARWQYFGPGTRLTVT.